These 20 T cell receptor beta chains were all obtained from the same sample, sequenced in a study of cytomegalovirus exposure and HLA in healthy donors. PCR primers comprised 60 Vbeta and 13 Jbeta primers. Using immunoSEQ multiplex PCR, the repertoire was profiled, and TCRdb retains in-frame clones only, with some absent. The table has about 160,000 clones, 80% seen once; the top ten hold roughly 1.3%. The specimen sequenced was PBMCs. The receptors here all came from a man younger than 45 in good health and CMV-seronegative.

CDR3 in amino acids: CAWSPGGGPYRSSNQPQHF. CDR3 coding DNA: TGTGCCTGGAGCCCAGGGGGTGGACCGTACCGGTCGAGCAATCAGCCCCAGCATTTT. The J gene is TRBJ1-5, the V gene TRBV30, with 7 positions matching TRBD1. The germline gives CDR1 GTSNPN, CDR2 SVGIG (reference sequence). This CDR3 spans 19 amino acids. Losses at the gene ends were 3 bases for V and 1 base for J; bases not matched to a gene: 18.

The chain links TRBV5-1 to TRBJ1-4; 10 nucleotides match TRBD1. The CDR3 runs to 16 residues. After removal of 3 bases from V and 8 bases from J, the junction contained 10 bases not matched to a gene. CDR1 is SGHRS and CDR2 is YFSETQ in the germline V gene. The CDR3 DNA is TGCGCCAGCAGCTCCCGCGACAGGGGGCGACGGGAAAAACTGTTTTTT. This encodes CASSSRDRGRREKLFF. Filled out from reference TRBV5-1 and TRBJ1-4, the complete variable domain reads KAGVTQTPRYLIKTRGQQVTLSCSPISGHRSVSWYQQTPGQGLQFLFEYFSETQRNKGNFPGRFSGRQFSNSRSEMNVSTLELGDSALYLCASSSRDRGRREKLFFGSGTQLSVL.

The genes are TRBV4-3 and TRBJ2-2; 11 nucleotides align to TRBD2. CDR3 length: 17 residues. The V segment lost 1 base and the J segment 5 bases; nucleotides outside the gene matches: 6. Germline V CDR1 and CDR2: LGHNA, YSLEER. In DNA form, the CDR3 reads TGCGCCAGCAGCCAAGGAGGGACTAGCGGACTTACCGGGGAGCTGTTTTTT. The encoded protein is CASSQGGTSGLTGELFF.

The J gene is TRBJ2-7, the V gene TRBV9; 8 bases are a match to TRBD2. Germline assignment: CDR1 SGDLS and CDR2 YYNGEE. The CDR3 has 15 amino acids. The junction had 6 bases not matched to a gene; V was cut back by 0 bases and J by 4 bases. CDR3 DNA sequence: TGTGCCAGCAGCGTAGCAGCGGGAGCAGGTTACGAGCAGTACTTC. Translation: CASSVAAGAGYEQYF.

This chain links TRBV5-4 with TRBJ2-1; 10 bases match TRBD2. Germline V CDR1 and CDR2: SGHNT, YYREEE (reference sequence). Trimming at V came to 4 bases and at J to 10 bases, leaving 14 bases not matched to a gene. This CDR3 is 16 amino acids long. CDR3 coding DNA: TGTGCCAGCAGCCCCGGGACTAGCGACCAGGGACGGGAGCAGTTCTTC. It translates to CASSPGTSDQGREQFF.

This chain joins TRBV10-3 and TRBJ2-7; TRBD1 aligns across 8 bases. V was clipped by 3 bases and J by 4 bases; unmatched bases: 11. The CDR3 is made up of 16 amino acids. Germline-derived CDR1 and CDR2 are ENHRY and SYGVKD. DNA for the CDR3: TGTGCCATCAGTGACCCTATGCAGGGGGCAGGTTACGAGCAGTACTTC. Its translation: CAISDPMQGAGYEQYF.

The chain carries TRBV5-1 and TRBJ2-6; TRBD1 might be the D (6 bases). This CDR3 comprises 17 residues. Deletions cut 3 bases from V and 4 bases from J, with 17 bases between. Per germline, CDR1 SGHRS and CDR2 YFSETQ. CDR3 sequence (DNA): TGCGCCAGCAGCTACCAGTTGCAGGGGTCAGGGGCCAACGTCCTGACTTTC. Protein sequence: CASSYQLQGSGANVLTF.

The rearrangement links TRBV29-1 to TRBJ2-3, with 8 bases that match TRBD2. V lost 4 bases, J lost 2 bases, and 14 bases stayed unmatched. This CDR3 has 17 amino acids. CDR1 SQVTM and CDR2 ANQGSEA come from the germline V gene. The CDR3 nucleotides are TGCAGCGTTGTTCGTCCCGGGGGGGCCTCAATCACAGATACGCAGTATTTT. Its protein product is CSVVRPGGASITDTQYF.

The chain's CDR3 is CASSARVAYEQYF. The CDR3 DNA reads as TGTGCCAGCAGTGCCCGGGTTGCCTACGAGCAGTACTTC. The J gene is TRBJ2-7, the V gene TRBV28; D is ambiguous. The V and J ends lost 5 bases and 2 bases respectively, with 10 bases between them. Germline V gene lookup returns CDR1 MDHEN and CDR2 SYDVKM. CDR3 length: 13 residues.

The V and J genes are TRBV15 and TRBJ2-7, with 8 bases matching TRBD2. This CDR3 is 18 amino acids long. Germline V CDR1 and CDR2: LNHNV, YYDKDF (reference sequence). Unmatched junction bases numbered 13, after V lost 0 bases and J lost 3 bases. CDR3 sequence (DNA): TGTGCCACCAGCAGAGATGTGGGACTAGTAAAAAAGAGCTACGAGCAGTACTTC. It codes for CATSRDVGLVKKSYEQYF.

The chain combines TRBV7-9 with TRBJ2-1; D possibly corresponds to TRBD1 (6 bases). Germline loops: CDR1 SEHNR, CDR2 FQNEAQ (reference sequence). The CDR3 has 17 residues. V was clipped by 1 base and J by 3 bases, with 16 bases between them. For the CDR3, the DNA is TGTGCCAGCAGCTTAGTAACCCCGTTGGACAGCTACAATGAGCAGTTCTTC. Translation: CASSLVTPLDSYNEQFF.

The genes are TRBV28 and TRBJ1-1; 9 bases are shared with TRBD1. With V trimmed by 6 bases and J by 6 bases, 11 bases remained unmatched. The CDR3 runs to 15 residues. Germline CDR1 is MDHEN and CDR2 is SYDVKM. The DNA of the CDR3 is TGTGCCAGCAGACACGGGACAGGGAGTCAGTCTGAAGCTTTCTTT. Residues: CASRHGTGSQSEAFF.

This sequence joins TRBV30 and TRBJ2-7, with D perhaps matching TRBD1 (7 bases). Germline lookup yields CDR1 GTSNPN and CDR2 SVGIG (reference sequence). The V end lost 2 bases, the J end lost 0 bases, and 17 bases lay between the germline ends. The CDR3 has 16 amino acids. In DNA, the CDR3 is TGTGCCTGGAGTACTCGGAGGGGGCGGGACTCCTACGAGCAGTACTTC. Translation gives CAWSTRRGRDSYEQYF. Full variable domain (remainder filled in from reference TRBV30 and TRBJ2-7): SQTIHQWPATLVQPVGSPLSLECTVEGTSNPNLYWYRQAAGRGLQLLFYSVGIGQISSEVPQNLSASRPQDRQFILSSKKLLLSDSGFYLCAWSTRRGRDSYEQYFGPGTRLTVT.

CDR3 bases: TGCGCCAGCAGCTTGGACGGGACAGGCCGTGAAGCTTTCTTT. This codes for CASSLDGTGREAFF. The chain links TRBV5-1 to TRBJ1-1; TRBD1 matches at 8 bases. CDR3 length: 14 residues. Germline lookup yields CDR1 SGHRS and CDR2 YFSETQ. After removal of 0 bases from V and 7 bases from J, the junction contained 5 bases not matched to a gene. The whole variable domain, remainder taken from reference TRBV5-1 and TRBJ1-1, is KAGVTQTPRYLIKTRGQQVTLSCSPISGHRSVSWYQQTPGQGLQFLFEYFSETQRNKGNFPGRFSGRQFSNSRSEMNVSTLELGDSALYLCASSLDGTGREAFFGQGTRLTVV.

The V gene is TRBV30, the J gene TRBJ1-5, with 10 bases aligning to TRBD1. CDR3 length: 15 amino acids. J gave up 5 bases and V 3 bases, and 7 bases lay outside the gene matches. Germline V gives CDR1 GTSNPN, CDR2 SVGIG (reference sequence). The CDR3 region has the DNA TGTGCCTGGAGCCCGGACAGGGGGATTTATCAGCCCCAGCATTTT. Translated: CAWSPDRGIYQPQHF.

The DNA of the CDR3 is TGTGCCAGCGCCGGACAGGGTGGCACAGATACGCAGTATTTT. It encodes CASAGQGGTDTQYF. The V call is TRBV6-5, the J call TRBJ2-3; 8 bases line up with TRBD1. CDR3 length: 14 residues. CDR1 and CDR2 (germline): MNHEY, SVGAGI. Trimming took 8 bases from V and 1 from J; bases not matched to a gene: 5.

The CDR3: CASSLPLAAHLSYEQYF. CDR3 coding DNA: TGTGCCAGCAGTCTCCCCCTGGCAGCGCACCTCTCCTACGAGCAGTACTTC. The V call is TRBV28, the J call TRBJ2-7; D gene ambiguous. V lost 5 bases and J lost 0, with 20 bases in between. Germline values: CDR1 MDHEN, CDR2 SYDVKM. The CDR3 has 17 amino acids.

The chain carries TRBV28 and TRBJ2-5, with D possibly TRBD1 on 6 matching bases. The end of the DNA fits TRBJ2-7 better, so the J call may be wrong. The CDR3 contains 17 residues. In germline, CDR1 is MDHEN, CDR2 SYDVKM. The CDR3 DNA is TGTGCCAGCAGTTTACCCCTGACAGGTCGGGGACGCTACGAGCAGTACTTC. This gives the protein CASSLPLTGRGRYEQYF.

The chain links TRBV5-4 to TRBJ2-5; TRBD1 agrees at 8 bases. The better agreement between TRBJ2-7 and the DNA end casts doubt on the J call. CDR1 is SGHNT, CDR2 YYREEE, per germline (reference sequence). The CDR3 covers 14 residues. DNA of the CDR3: TGTGCCAGCAGCTTGCGGACAGGGAACCACGAGCAGTACTTC. It codes for CASSLRTGNHEQYF.

The J gene is TRBJ2-1, the V gene TRBV18; possible D gene TRBD1, 6 bases. The CDR3 length is 15 residues. Deletions cut 5 bases from V and 4 bases from J, with 15 bases between. Germline CDR1 reads KGHSH; CDR2 reads LQKENI. The CDR3 is CASSNRVLVYNEQFF. The CDR3 nucleotides read TGTGCCAGCTCAAACAGGGTATTAGTATACAATGAGCAGTTCTTC.